This T cell receptor beta chain was found in a study of blood T cell repertoires in COVID-19. Study in general: PBMCs, B-cell-depleted T cells, or T cells provided the cDNA or gDNA that made up the material.

Method: immunoSEQ multiplex PCR; TCRdb's copy keeps in-frame clones and lacks some. The table has more than 150,000 clones, 86% seen once. V lost 5 bases, J lost 4 bases, and 5 bases stayed unmatched. The length of the CDR3 is 14 residues. In germline, CDR1 is SGHTA, CDR2 FQGTGA. This TCR was sampled from a man between 18 and 29 years old with acute or convalescent COVID-19. This chain joins TRBV7-3 and TRBJ2-1, with 7 nucleotides matching TRBD2. Sequencing was carried out using peripheral blood. The CDR3 sequence is CASSEAGIYNEQFF. The CDR3 nucleotides are TGTGCCAGCAGCGAAGCGGGGATTTACAATGAGCAGTTCTTC.